The clone carrying this T cell receptor beta chain was seen repeatedly, ten times or more. According to the study, TCR beta libraries were built with iRepertoire HTBI primers and CDR3-region Arm-PCR. TCRdb reanalysed the multiplex PCR reads using MiXCR and keeps one entry per CDR3 protein. The sample records more than 450,000 distinct CDR3 sequences, around 16% being singletons. Time point noted: newly diagnosed GD, antithyroid drugs for less than 3 months. The TCR library used RNA extracted from PBMCs. The patients were enrolled through endocrinology in Xi'an, China. This sample is part of a study of regulatory T cells in long-lasting Graves disease. The sample was also reused in another study, on T cells in Graves' hyperthyroidism and ophthalmopathy. That paper notes: Initially, a first-round RT-PCR of the TCR CDR3 employed the HTBI primer set.

Here the sequenced sample was peripheral blood mononuclear cells (PBMCs), taken at new diagnosis, from a patient treated with antithyroid drugs. This clonotype was obtained from a man between 35 and 55 years old with Graves disease.

The CDR3 sequence: CASSQDRGPSPLHF. CDR3 sequence (DNA): TGTGCCAGCAGCCAGGACAGGGGGCCATCACCCCTCCACTTT. The chain has TRBV3-1 and TRBJ1-6, with 11 bases fitting TRBD1. Germline CDR1 LGHDT, CDR2 YNNKEL (reference sequence). This CDR3 region has 14 residues. With V trimmed by 3 bases and J by 10 bases, 2 bases remained unmatched.